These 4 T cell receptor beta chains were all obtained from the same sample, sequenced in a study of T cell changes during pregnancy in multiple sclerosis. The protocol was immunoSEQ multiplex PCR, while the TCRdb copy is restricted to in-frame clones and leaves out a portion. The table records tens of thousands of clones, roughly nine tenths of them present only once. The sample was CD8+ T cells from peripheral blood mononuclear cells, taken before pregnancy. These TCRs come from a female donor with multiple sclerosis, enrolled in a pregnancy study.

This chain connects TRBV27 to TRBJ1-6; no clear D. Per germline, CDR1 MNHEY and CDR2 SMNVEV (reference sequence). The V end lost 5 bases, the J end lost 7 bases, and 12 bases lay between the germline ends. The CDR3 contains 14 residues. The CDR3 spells CASSPYRGNSPLHF. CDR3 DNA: TGTGCCAGCAGTCCATATCGAGGGAATTCACCCCTCCACTTT.

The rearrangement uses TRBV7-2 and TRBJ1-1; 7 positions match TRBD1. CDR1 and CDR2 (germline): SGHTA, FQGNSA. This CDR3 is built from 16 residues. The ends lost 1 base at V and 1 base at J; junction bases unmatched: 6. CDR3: CASSLDPPGGNTEAFF. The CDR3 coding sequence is TGTGCCAGCAGCTTAGACCCACCAGGGGGGAACACTGAAGCTTTCTTT. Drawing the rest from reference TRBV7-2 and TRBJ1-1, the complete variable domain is GAGVSQSPSNKVTEKGKDVELRCDPISGHTALYWYRQSLGQGLEFLIYFQGNSAPDKSGLPSDRFSAERTGGSVSTLTIQRTQQEDSAVYLCASSLDPPGGNTEAFFGQGTRLTVV.

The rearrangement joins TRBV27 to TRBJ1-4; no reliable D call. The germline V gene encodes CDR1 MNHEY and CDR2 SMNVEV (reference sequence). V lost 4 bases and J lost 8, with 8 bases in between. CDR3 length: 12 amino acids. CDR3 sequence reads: CASSYNGEKLFF. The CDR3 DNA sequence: TGTGCCAGCAGTTACAACGGGGAAAAACTGTTTTTT.

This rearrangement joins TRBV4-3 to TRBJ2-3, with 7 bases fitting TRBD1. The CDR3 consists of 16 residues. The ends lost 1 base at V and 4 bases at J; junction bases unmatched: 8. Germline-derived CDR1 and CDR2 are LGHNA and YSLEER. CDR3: CASSQGTRQGADTQYF. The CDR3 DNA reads TGCGCCAGCAGCCAAGGTACCCGACAGGGCGCAGATACGCAGTATTTT.